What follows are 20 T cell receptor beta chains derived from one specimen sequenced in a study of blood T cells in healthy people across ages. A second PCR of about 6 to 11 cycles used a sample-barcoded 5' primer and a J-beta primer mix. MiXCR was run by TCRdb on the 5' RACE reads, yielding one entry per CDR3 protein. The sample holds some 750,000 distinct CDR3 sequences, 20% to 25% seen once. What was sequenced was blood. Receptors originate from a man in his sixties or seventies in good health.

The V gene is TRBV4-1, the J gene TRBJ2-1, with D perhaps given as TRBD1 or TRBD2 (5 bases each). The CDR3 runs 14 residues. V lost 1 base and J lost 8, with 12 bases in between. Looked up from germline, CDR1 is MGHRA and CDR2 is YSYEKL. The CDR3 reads CASSQGDQSYEQFF. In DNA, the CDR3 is TGCGCCAGCAGCCAAGGGGACCAAAGCTATGAGCAGTTCTTC.

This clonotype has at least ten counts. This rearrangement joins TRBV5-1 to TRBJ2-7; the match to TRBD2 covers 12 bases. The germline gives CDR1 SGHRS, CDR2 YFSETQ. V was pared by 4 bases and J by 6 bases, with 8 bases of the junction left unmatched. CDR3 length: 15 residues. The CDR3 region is CASSLTSGGIGEQYF. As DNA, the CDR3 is TGCGCCAGCAGCCTCACTAGCGGGGGGATAGGCGAGCAGTACTTC.

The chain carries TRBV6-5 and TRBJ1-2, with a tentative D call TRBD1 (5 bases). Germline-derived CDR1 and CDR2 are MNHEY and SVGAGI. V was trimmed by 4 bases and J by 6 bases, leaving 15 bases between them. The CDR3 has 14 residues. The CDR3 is CASSWGGEVDGYTF. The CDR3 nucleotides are TGTGCCAGCAGTTGGGGAGGGGAGGTGGATGGCTACACCTTC.

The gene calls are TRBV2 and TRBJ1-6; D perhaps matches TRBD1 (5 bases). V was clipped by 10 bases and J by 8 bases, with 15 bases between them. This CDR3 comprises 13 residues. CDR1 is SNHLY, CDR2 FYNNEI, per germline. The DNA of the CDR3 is TGTGCCAACACGGGGGAGAGGGATTCACCCCTCCACTTT. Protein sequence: CANTGERDSPLHF.

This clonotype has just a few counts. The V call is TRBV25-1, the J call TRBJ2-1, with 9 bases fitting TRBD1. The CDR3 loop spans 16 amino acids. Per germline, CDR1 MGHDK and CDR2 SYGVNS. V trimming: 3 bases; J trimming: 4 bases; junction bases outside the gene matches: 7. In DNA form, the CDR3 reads TGTGCCAGCAGTGATAGAAGGACAGGGGAATACAATGAGCAGTTCTTC. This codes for CASSDRRTGEYNEQFF.

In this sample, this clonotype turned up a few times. The CDR3 region has the DNA TGTGCCAGCAGCCTACCCGATCCCACATACAGCACAGATACGCAGTATTTT. Translating gives CASSLPDPTYSTDTQYF. V is TRBV7-2 and J is TRBJ2-3, with D uncertain. Germline-derived CDR1 and CDR2 are SGHTA and FQGNSA. CDR3 length: 17 amino acids. Trimming took 5 bases from V and 0 from J, leaving 18 bases between them.

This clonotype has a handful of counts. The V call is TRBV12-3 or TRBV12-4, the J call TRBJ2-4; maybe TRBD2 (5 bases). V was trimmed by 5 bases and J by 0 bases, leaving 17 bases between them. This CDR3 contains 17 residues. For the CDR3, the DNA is TGTGCCAGCAGTCTGGGATCTAGCCTAGAAGCCAAAAACATTCAGTACTTC. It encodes CASSLGSSLEAKNIQYF.

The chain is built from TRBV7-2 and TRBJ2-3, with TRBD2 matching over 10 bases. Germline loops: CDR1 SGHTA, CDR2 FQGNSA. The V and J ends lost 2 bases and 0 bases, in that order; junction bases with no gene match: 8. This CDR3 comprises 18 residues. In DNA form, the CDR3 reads TGTGCCAGCAGCTTAACCTTCCTTAGCGGGAGGAGCACAGATACGCAGTATTTT. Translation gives CASSLTFLSGRSTDTQYF.

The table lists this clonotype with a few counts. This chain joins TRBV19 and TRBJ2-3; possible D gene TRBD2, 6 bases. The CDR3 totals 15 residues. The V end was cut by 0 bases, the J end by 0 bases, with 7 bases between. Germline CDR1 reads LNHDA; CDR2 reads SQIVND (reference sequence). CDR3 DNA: TGTGCCAGTAGTATAGACAGCGGGAGCACAGATACGCAGTATTTT. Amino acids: CASSIDSGSTDTQYF. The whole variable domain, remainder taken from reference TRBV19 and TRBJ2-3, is DGGITQSPKYLFRKEGQNVTLSCEQNLNHDAMYWYRQDPGQGLRLIYYSQIVNDFQKGDIAEGYSVSREKKESFPLTVTSAQKNPTAFYLCASSIDSGSTDTQYFGPGTRLTVL.

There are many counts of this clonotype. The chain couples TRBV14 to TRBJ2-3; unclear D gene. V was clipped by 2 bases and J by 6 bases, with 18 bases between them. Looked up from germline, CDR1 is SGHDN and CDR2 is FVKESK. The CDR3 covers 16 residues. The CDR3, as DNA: TGTGCCAGCAGCCAAAGTTGGGTAGCCCGTGAGGATACGCAGTATTTT. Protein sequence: CASSQSWVAREDTQYF.

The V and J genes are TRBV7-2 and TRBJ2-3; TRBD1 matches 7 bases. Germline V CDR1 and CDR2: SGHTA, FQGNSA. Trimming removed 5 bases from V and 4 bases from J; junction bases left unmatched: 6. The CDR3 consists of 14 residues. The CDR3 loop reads CASSRRQGADTQYF. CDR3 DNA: TGTGCCAGCAGCAGACGACAGGGAGCAGATACGCAGTATTTT.

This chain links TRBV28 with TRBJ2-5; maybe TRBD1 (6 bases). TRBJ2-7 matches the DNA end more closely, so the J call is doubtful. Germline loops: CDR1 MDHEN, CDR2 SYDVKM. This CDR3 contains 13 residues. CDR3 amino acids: CASSLTGNYEQYF. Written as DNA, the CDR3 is TGTGCCAGCAGTTTGACAGGCAACTACGAGCAGTACTTC.

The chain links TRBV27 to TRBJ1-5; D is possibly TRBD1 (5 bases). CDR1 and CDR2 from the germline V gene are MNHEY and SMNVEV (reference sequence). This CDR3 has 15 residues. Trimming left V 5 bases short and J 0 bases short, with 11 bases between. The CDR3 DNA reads TGTGCCAGCAGTGCCAGGGTAAATAGCAATCAGCCCCAGCATTTT. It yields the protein CASSARVNSNQPQHF.

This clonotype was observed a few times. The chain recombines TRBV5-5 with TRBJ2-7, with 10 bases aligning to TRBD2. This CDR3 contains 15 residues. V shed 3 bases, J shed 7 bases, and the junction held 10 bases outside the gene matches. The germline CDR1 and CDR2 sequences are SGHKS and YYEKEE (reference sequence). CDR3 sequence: CASSSSGSRAKEQYV. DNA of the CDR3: TGTGCCAGCAGCTCTAGCGGGAGTCGGGCGAAGGAGCAGTACGTC.

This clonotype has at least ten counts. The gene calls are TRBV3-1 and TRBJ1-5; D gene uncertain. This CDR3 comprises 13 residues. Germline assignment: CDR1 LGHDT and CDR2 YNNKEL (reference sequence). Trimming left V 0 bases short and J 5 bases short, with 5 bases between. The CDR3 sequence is CASSQDRDQPQHF. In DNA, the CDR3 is TGTGCCAGCAGCCAAGATCGAGATCAGCCCCAGCATTTT.

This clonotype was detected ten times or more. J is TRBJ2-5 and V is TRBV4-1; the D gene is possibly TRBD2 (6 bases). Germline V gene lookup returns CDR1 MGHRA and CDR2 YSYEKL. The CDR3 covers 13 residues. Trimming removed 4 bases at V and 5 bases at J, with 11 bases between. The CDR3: CASSPTRSETQYF. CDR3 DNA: TGCGCCAGCAGCCCGACTAGATCGGAGACCCAGTACTTC.

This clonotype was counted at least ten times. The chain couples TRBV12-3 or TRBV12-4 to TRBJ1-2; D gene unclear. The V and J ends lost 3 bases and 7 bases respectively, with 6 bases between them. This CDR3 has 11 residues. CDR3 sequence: CASSLTGGYTF. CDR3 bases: TGTGCCAGCAGTTTGACGGGTGGCTACACCTTC.

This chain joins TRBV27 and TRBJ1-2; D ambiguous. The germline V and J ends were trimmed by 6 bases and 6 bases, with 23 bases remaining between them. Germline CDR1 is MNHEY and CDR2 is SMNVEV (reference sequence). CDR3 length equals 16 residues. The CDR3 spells CASRRSGGPIRDGYTF. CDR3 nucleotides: TGTGCCAGCAGGAGATCGGGCGGTCCTATCCGCGATGGCTACACCTTC.

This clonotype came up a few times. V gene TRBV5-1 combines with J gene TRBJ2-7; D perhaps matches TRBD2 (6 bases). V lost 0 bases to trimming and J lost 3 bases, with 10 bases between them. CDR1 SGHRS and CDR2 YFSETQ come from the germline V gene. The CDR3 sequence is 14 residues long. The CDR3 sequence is CASSLDGGSYEQYV. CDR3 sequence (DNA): TGCGCCAGCAGCTTGGATGGGGGGAGCTACGAGCAGTACGTC.

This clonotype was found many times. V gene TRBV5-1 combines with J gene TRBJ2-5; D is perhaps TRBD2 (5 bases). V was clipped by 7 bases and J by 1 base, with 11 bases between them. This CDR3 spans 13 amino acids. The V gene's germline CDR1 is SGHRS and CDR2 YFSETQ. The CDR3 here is CASREAFQETQYF. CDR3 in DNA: TGCGCCAGCCGGGAAGCTTTCCAAGAGACCCAGTACTTC.